The 20 T cell receptor beta chains reported below all come from one sample, sequenced in a study of brain T cells in children with intractable seizures. Clones were sequenced by immunoSEQ multiplex PCR, and TCRdb holds only the in-frame ones, with some missing. The sample has a few thousand clones, 90% to 95% seen once. Surgery cases with the highest brain T cell transcript signatures were chosen for sequencing. The sequenced sample was resected brain tissue, obtained at surgery. The receptors stem from a boy under two years old with focal cortical dysplasia and intractable seizures.

This chain connects TRBV7-9 to TRBJ1-1; the D is unclear. This CDR3 spans 13 amino acids. Germline loops: CDR1 SEHNR, CDR2 FQNEAQ (reference sequence). The ends were cut back, 7 bases at V and 3 bases at J, with 12 bases in the middle. The chain's CDR3 is CASNRMVDTEAFF. As DNA, the CDR3 is TGTGCCAGCAACCGGATGGTTGACACTGAAGCTTTCTTT.

The chain employs TRBV7-8 and TRBJ1-4; weak D call: TRBD1 (5 bases). The CDR3 consists of 15 residues. V was shortened by 0 bases and J by 3 bases, with 8 bases between the two germline ends. Looked up from germline, CDR1 is SGHVS and CDR2 is FQNEAQ. The CDR3 here is CASSLAGGANEKLFF. CDR3 nucleotide sequence: TGTGCCAGCAGCTTAGCGGGGGGGGCTAATGAAAAACTGTTTTTT.

The V call is TRBV7-2, the J call TRBJ1-2, with 7 bases that match TRBD1. Germline assignment: CDR1 SGHTA and CDR2 FQGNSA. V dropped 1 base and J dropped 4; count of bases not matched to a gene: 0. This CDR3 has 13 residues. CDR3 nucleotide sequence: TGTGCCAGCAGCTTAGGACAGGGCTATGGCTACACCTTC. Its protein product is CASSLGQGYGYTF.

This clone is a singleton in its sample. The chain is built from TRBV7-9 and TRBJ2-4, with 7 bases lining up with TRBD1. CDR3 size: 13 residues. Germline CDR1 is SEHNR and CDR2 is FQNEAQ (reference sequence). The V and J ends lost 4 bases and 4 bases, in that order; junction bases with no gene match: 1. CDR3 coding DNA: TGTGCCAGCAGCTCGGGACAGAAAAACATTCAGTACTTC. This sequence encodes CASSSGQKNIQYF.

The chain carries TRBV5-4 and TRBJ2-3, with D possibly TRBD1 on 6 matching bases. Germline loops: CDR1 SGHNT, CDR2 YYREEE (reference sequence). This CDR3 region has 18 residues. The germline V and J ends were trimmed by 4 bases and 1 base, with 22 bases remaining between them. DNA for the CDR3: TGTGCCAGCAGCGGCCGGGACACGACCCAAACCGGCACAGATACGCAGTATTTT. Its translation is CASSGRDTTQTGTDTQYF.

The gene calls are TRBV19 and TRBJ2-1, with 7 bases identical to TRBD2. CDR1 and CDR2 (germline): LNHDA, SQIVND (reference sequence). J gave up 4 bases and V 4 bases, and 7 bases lay outside the gene matches. The CDR3 spans 15 residues. CDR3 protein: CASSRTSDPYNEQFF. In nucleotides, the CDR3 is TGTGCCAGTAGTAGAACTAGCGACCCATACAATGAGCAGTTCTTC.

V usage is TRBV15 and J usage is TRBJ1-1; D ambiguous. The V end was cut by 1 base, the J end by 4 bases, with 10 bases between. The CDR3 length is 14 residues. The germline gives CDR1 LNHNV, CDR2 YYDKDF (reference sequence). This chain's CDR3 is CATSRVSTVTEAFF. The CDR3 DNA reads TGTGCCACCAGCAGAGTAAGTACGGTCACTGAAGCTTTCTTT.

This clone has only one observation. The chain is built from TRBV19 and TRBJ1-2; D gene ambiguous. From germline, CDR1 is LNHDA and CDR2 SQIVND (reference sequence). The V end was cut by 4 bases, the J end by 0 bases, with 9 bases between. The length of the CDR3 is 14 residues. In DNA, the CDR3 is TGTGCCAGTAGTACTAGAAAGACTAACTATGGCTACACCTTC. Protein product: CASSTRKTNYGYTF.

The chain is built from TRBV7-2 and TRBJ2-3, with D tentatively TRBD2 (6 bases). The CDR3 sequence is 15 residues long. In germline, CDR1 is SGHTA, CDR2 FQGNSA. The V end lost 4 bases, the J end lost 0 bases, and 11 bases lay between the germline ends. The CDR3 sequence is CASSSLGGSTDTQYF. DNA for the CDR3: TGTGCCAGCAGCTCCCTTGGAGGGAGCACAGATACGCAGTATTTT.

The rearrangement links TRBV5-1 to TRBJ2-7; D assignment may be TRBD1 or TRBD2 (5 bases each). The germline gives CDR1 SGHRS, CDR2 YFSETQ. The CDR3 runs 16 residues. Trimming stripped 4 bases from V and 2 bases from J, with 19 bases between. The CDR3 loop reads CASSGKGTLKPYEQYF. The CDR3, as DNA: TGCGCCAGCAGCGGAAAAGGGACCCTCAAACCCTACGAGCAGTACTTC.

The rearrangement joins TRBV7-9 to TRBJ1-4; D unclear. The V gene lost 8 bases and the J gene lost 5 bases, with 3 bases spanning the gap. The CDR3 is made up of 10 amino acids. Germline loops: CDR1 SEHNR, CDR2 FQNEAQ (reference sequence). CDR3 loop: CASGNEKLFF. DNA for the CDR3: TGTGCCAGCGGAAATGAAAAACTGTTTTTT.

The chain carries TRBV19 and TRBJ1-1, with 9 bases identical to TRBD1. The germline V gene has CDR1 LNHDA and CDR2 SQIVND (reference sequence). The V gene end was trimmed by 6 bases and the J gene end by 1 base; junction bases not matched to a gene: 0. The CDR3 has 13 residues. CDR3 protein: CASRDRGNTEAFF. The CDR3 DNA follows: TGTGCCAGTAGGGACAGGGGGAACACTGAAGCTTTCTTT. The full variable domain, completed using reference TRBV19 and TRBJ1-1, is DGGITQSPKYLFRKEGQNVTLSCEQNLNHDAMYWYRQDPGQGLRLIYYSQIVNDFQKGDIAEGYSVSREKKESFPLTVTSAQKNPTAFYLCASRDRGNTEAFFGQGTRLTVV.

The J gene is TRBJ2-1, the V gene TRBV7-8; 9 bases match TRBD2. CDR1 is SGHVS, CDR2 FQNEAQ, per germline. There are 15 residues in the CDR3. J was trimmed by 4 bases and V by 3 bases; bases with no gene match: 4. CDR3 in amino acids: CASSFGLAPYNEQFF. The CDR3 coding sequence is TGTGCCAGCAGCTTCGGACTAGCGCCGTACAATGAGCAGTTCTTC.

This chain joins TRBV23-1 and TRBJ2-7; 8 bases agree with TRBD2. TRBV23-1 is filed as an ORF, its function uncertain. The CDR3 sequence is 16 residues long. V was pared by 7 bases and J by 2 bases, with 13 bases of the junction left unmatched. CDR3 DNA: TGCGCCAGCAACTCCTTTCGGGGGGGGGCCACCTACGAGCAGTACTTC. Translation gives CASNSFRGGATYEQYF.

The chain links TRBV12-5 to TRBJ2-1; the D gene could be TRBD1 or TRBD2 (5 bases each). V lost 6 bases, J lost 7 bases, and 22 bases lay in between. In germline, CDR1 is LGHNT, CDR2 FRNRAP. There are 16 residues in the CDR3. The CDR3 bases are TGTGCTAGTGGACAAAATCCGGGACCCACTGTGAATGAGCAGTTCTTC. As protein: CASGQNPGPTVNEQFF.

The chain uses TRBV10-3 and TRBJ2-3; 8 bases are shared with TRBD1. V dropped 6 bases and J dropped 2; count of bases not matched to a gene: 4. Germline CDR1 ENHRY, CDR2 SYGVKD. The CDR3 has 14 residues. Written as DNA, the CDR3 is TGTGCCATCAGCCCGGGACAGGACACAGATACGCAGTATTTT. This translates into CAISPGQDTDTQYF.

The rearrangement uses TRBV4-1 and TRBJ2-2; no reliable D call. The CDR3 runs to 16 residues. Germline CDR1 reads MGHRA; CDR2 reads YSYEKL. Trimming removed 0 bases from V and 3 bases from J, with 11 bases in between. The CDR3 DNA is TGCGCCAGCAGCCAAGAAGCACAGCTTTACACCGGGGAGCTGTTTTTT. This sequence encodes CASSQEAQLYTGELFF.

This clone was observed once. The V and J genes are TRBV28 and TRBJ1-5, with D hard to call. Trimming cost V 6 bases and J 3 bases, with 12 bases left between them. Germline CDR1 and CDR2: MDHEN and SYDVKM. CDR3 length: 14 amino acids. The CDR3 loop is CASRVRLANQPQHF. The CDR3 bases are TGTGCCAGCAGGGTAAGGTTAGCCAATCAGCCCCAGCATTTT.

The genes are TRBV6-5 and TRBJ1-2; no definite D call. Germline V lookup: CDR1 MNHEY, CDR2 SVGAGI. The CDR3 contains 11 residues. Trimming took off 6 bases at V and 4 bases at J, with 6 bases between the two ends. In DNA, the CDR3 is TGTGCCAGCAGGGCAGCCTATGGCTACACCTTC. Translating gives CASRAAYGYTF.

The gene calls are TRBV25-1 and TRBJ2-1; tentatively, D is TRBD1 (5 bases). CDR3 length equals 14 residues. The V end was cut by 6 bases, the J end by 2 bases, with 11 bases between. Germline CDR1 and CDR2: MGHDK and SYGVNS. CDR3 nucleotides: TGTGCCAGCAGATCTCAGGGTACCTACAATGAGCAGTTCTTC. This translates into CASRSQGTYNEQFF.